The entry below gives a single TCR beta chain sequence along with its context. V shed 9 bases and J shed 2 bases, with 22 bases lying between them. Germline CDR1 and CDR2: LNHDA and SQIVND (reference sequence). CDR3 size: 16 residues. This specimen comes from a study of OX40 agonist ivuxolimab in advanced cancers. Clones were read by immunoSEQ multiplex PCR, and TCRdb kept only the in-frame ones, dropping some. Of 84,000 or so clones detected, roughly 84% appear once; the ten largest clones hold about 0.31%. This sequence joins TRBV19 and TRBJ1-2; D may be TRBD1 (6 bases). The clonotype originates from an adult with an advanced solid tumor such as melanoma, head and neck, liver or kidney cancer. The sample was CD4+ or CD8+ T cells sorted from blood, taken in a trial of the OX40 agonist ivuxolimab. The DNA of the CDR3 is TGTGCCAGCAAAGGGACAACGTTGCTGTTGAACTATGGCTACACCTTC. This translates into CASKGTTLLLNYGYTF.